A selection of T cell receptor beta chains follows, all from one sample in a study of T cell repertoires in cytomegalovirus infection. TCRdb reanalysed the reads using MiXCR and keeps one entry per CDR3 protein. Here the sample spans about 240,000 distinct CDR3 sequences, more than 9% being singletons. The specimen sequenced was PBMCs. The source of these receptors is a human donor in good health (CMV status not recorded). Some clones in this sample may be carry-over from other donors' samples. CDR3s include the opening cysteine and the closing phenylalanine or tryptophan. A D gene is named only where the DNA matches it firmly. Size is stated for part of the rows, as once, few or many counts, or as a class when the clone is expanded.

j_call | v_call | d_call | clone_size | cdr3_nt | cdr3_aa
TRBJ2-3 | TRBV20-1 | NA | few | TGCAGTGCTAGCCCTCTCTCGGTAGATACGCAGTATTTT | CSASPLSVDTQYF
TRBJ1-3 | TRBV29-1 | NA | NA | TGCAGCGTTGTCCCGCGCAGGGTGGGAGACACCATATATTTT | CSVVPRRVGDTIYF
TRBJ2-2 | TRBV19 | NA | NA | TGTGCCAGCAATGGACTGTTTACCGGGGAGCTGTTTTTT | CASNGLFTGELFF
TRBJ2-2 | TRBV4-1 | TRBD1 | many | TGCGCCAGCAGCCAAGGACAGGGGGCGGTCGGGGAGCTGTTTTTT | CASSQGQGAVGELFF
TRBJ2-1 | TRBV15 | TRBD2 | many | TGTGCCACCAGTCGCGGGGGGAGCTCCTACAATGAGCAGTTCTTC | CATSRGGSSYNEQFF
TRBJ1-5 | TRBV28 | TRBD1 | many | TGTGCCAGCAGTTCGACAGGGGGCAATAGAGCGGGACAGCCCCAGCATTTT | CASSSTGGNRAGQPQHF
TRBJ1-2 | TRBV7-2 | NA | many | TGTGCCAGCAGCTTAGCGGCGGGGGCGCGACTCAATGGCTACACCTTC | CASSLAAGARLNGYTF
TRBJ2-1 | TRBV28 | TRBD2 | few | TGTGCCAGCAGTTCCGGGACTACCAGATACAATGAGCAGTTCTTC | CASSSGTTRYNEQFF
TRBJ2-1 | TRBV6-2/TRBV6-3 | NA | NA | TGTGCCAGCCTTACTCGGCCTGCCAATGAGCAGTTCTTC | CASLTRPANEQFF
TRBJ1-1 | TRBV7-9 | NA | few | TGTGCCAGCAGCTTAGCGCAGGACACTGAAGCTTTCTTT | CASSLAQDTEAFF
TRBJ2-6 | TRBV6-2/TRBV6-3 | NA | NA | TGTGCCAGCAATCGAATACCAGGGCCCTCTGGGGCCAACGTCCTGACTTTC | CASNRIPGPSGANVLTF
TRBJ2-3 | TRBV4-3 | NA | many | TGCGCCAGCAGCCAAGCCCCGCCTGGGCGGACGCAGTATTTT | CASSQAPPGRTQYF
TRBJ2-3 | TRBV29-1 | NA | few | TGCAGCGTTGTCGGGAGAGGAGATACGCAGTATTTT | CSVVGRGDTQYF
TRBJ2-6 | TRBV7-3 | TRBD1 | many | TGTGCCAGCAGCCCCGAAGGGACAGGGGTGGCTGGGGCCAACGTCCTGACTTTC | CASSPEGTGVAGANVLTF